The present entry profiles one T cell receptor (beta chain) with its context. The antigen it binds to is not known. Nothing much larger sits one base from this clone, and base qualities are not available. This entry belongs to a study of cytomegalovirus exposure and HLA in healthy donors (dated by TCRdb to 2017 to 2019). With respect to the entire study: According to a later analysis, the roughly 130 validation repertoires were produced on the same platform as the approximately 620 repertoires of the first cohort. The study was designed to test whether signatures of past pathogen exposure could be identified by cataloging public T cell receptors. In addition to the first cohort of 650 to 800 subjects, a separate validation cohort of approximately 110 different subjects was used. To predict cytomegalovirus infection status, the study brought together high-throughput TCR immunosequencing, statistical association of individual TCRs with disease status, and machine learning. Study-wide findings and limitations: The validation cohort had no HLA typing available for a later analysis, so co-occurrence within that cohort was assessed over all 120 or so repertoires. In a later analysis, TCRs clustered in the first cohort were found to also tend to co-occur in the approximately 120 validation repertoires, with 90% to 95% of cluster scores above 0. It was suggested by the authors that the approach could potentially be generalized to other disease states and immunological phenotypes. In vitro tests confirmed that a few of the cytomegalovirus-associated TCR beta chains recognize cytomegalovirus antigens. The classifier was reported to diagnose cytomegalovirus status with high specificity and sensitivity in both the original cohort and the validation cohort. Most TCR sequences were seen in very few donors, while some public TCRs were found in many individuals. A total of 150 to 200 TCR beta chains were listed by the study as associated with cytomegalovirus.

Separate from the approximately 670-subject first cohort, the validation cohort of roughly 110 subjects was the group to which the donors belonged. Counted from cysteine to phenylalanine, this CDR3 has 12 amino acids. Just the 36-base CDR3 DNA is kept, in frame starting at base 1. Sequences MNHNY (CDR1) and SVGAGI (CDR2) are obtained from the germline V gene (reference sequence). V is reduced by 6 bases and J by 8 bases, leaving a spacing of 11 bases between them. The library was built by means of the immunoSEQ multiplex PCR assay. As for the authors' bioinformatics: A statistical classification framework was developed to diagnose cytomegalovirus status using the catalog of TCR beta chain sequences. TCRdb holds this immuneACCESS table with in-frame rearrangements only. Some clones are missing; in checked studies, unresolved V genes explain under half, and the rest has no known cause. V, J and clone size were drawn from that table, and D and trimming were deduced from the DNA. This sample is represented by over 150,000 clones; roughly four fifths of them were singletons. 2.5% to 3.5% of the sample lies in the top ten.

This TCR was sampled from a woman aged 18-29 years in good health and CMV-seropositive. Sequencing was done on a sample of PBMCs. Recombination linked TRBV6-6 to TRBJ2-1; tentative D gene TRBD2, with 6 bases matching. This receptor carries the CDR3 CASSEGLHEQFF. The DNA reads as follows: TGTGCCAGCAGCGAGGGACTTCATGAGCAGTTCTTC.